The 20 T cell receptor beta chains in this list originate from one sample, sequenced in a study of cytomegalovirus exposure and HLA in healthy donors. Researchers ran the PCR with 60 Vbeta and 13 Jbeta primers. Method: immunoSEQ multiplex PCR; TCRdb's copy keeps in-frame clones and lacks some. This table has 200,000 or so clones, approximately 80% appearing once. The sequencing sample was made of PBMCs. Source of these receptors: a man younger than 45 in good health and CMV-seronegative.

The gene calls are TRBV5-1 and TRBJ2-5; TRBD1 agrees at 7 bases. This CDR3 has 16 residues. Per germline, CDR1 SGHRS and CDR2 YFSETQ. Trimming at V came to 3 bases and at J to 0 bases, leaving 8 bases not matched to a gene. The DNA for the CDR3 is TGCGCCAGCAGCTCAAACAGGGGCTCGTACCAAGAGACCCAGTACTTC. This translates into CASSSNRGSYQETQYF.

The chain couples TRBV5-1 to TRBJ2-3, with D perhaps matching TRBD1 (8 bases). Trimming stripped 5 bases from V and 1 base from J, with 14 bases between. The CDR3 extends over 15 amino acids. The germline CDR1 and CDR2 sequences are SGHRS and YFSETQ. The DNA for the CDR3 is TGCGCCAGCAGAACAGGGGGGGTAGGCACAGATACGCAGTATTTT. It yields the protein CASRTGGVGTDTQYF. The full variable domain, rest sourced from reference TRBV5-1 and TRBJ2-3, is KAGVTQTPRYLIKTRGQQVTLSCSPISGHRSVSWYQQTPGQGLQFLFEYFSETQRNKGNFPGRFSGRQFSNSRSEMNVSTLELGDSALYLCASRTGGVGTDTQYFGPGTRLTVL.

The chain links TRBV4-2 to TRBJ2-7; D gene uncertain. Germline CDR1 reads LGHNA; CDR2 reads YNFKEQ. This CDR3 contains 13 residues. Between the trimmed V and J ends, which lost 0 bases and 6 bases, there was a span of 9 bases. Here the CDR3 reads CASSQDGGGEQYF. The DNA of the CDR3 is TGTGCCAGCAGCCAAGATGGCGGCGGCGAGCAGTACTTC.

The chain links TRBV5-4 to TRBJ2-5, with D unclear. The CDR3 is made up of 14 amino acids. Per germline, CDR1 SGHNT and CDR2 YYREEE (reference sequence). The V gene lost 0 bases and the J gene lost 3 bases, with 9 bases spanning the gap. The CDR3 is CASSLGPTEETQYF. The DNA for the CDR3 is TGTGCCAGCAGCTTGGGGCCCACAGAAGAGACCCAGTACTTC. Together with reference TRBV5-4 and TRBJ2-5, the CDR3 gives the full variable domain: ETGVTQSPTHLIKTRGQQVTLRCSSQSGHNTVSWYQQALGQGPQFIFQYYREEENGRGNFPPRFSGLQFPNYSSELNVNALELDDSALYLCASSLGPTEETQYFGPGTRLLVL.

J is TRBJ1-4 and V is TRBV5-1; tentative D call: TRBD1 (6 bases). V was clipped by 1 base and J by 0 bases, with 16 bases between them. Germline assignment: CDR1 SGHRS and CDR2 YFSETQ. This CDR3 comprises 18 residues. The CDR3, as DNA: TGCGCCAGCAGCTTGCGGGGGGGACAAGTTGCAACTAATGAAAAACTGTTTTTT. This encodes CASSLRGGQVATNEKLFF.

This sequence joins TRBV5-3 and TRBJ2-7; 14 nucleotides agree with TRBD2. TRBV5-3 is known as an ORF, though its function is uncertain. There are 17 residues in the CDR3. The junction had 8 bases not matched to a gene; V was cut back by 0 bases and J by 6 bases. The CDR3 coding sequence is TGTGCCAGAAGCTTGGTGGGGGGACTAGCGGGGGATATCGAGCAGTACTTC. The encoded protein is CARSLVGGLAGDIEQYF.

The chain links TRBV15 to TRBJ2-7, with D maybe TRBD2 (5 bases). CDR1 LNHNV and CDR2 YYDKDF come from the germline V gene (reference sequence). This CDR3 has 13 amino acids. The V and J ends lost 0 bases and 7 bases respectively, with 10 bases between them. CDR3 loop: CATSRDYSGEQYF. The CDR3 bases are TGTGCCACCAGCAGAGATTATTCGGGAGAGCAGTACTTC.

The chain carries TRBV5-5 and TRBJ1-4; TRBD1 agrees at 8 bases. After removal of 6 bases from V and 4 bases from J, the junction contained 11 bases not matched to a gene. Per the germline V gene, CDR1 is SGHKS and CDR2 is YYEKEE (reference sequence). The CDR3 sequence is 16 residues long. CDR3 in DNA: TGTGCCAGCAACGAAGTAGGACAGGGCCTTAATGAAAAACTGTTTTTT. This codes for CASNEVGQGLNEKLFF.

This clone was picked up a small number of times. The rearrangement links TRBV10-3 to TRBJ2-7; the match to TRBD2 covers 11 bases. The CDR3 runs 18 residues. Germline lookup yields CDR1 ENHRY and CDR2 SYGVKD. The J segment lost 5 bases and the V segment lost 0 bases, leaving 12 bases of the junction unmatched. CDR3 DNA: TGTGCCATCAGTGAGTCGATGGTCATTAGCGGGGGGGGGAACGAGCAGTACTTC. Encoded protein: CAISESMVISGGGNEQYF.

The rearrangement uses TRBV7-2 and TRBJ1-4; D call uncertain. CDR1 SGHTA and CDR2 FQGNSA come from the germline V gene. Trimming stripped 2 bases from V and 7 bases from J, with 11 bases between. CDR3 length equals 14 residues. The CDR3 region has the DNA TGTGCCAGCAGCTTAATGTGGGCTGGTGAAAAACTGTTTTTT. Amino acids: CASSLMWAGEKLFF.

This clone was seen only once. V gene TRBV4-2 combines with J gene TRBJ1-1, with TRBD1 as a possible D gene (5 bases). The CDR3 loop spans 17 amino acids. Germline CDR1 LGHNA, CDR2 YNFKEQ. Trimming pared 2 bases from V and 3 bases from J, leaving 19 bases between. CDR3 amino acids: CASSQWEVGESDTEAFF. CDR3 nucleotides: TGTGCCAGCAGCCAATGGGAGGTAGGGGAAAGCGACACTGAAGCTTTCTTT.

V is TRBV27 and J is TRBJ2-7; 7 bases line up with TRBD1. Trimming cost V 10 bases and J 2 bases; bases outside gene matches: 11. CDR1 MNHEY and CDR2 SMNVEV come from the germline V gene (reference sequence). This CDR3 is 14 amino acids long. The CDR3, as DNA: TGTGCCACCGCGCCCGGGGACAGACCCTACGAGCAGTACTTC. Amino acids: CATAPGDRPYEQYF.

The chain's CDR3 is CASSQVKGFNSPLHF. As DNA, the CDR3 is TGCGCCAGCAGCCAAGTCAAGGGGTTTAATTCACCCCTCCACTTT. The V gene is TRBV4-3, the J gene TRBJ1-6; TRBD1 is a possible D gene (5 bases). CDR1 LGHNA and CDR2 YSLEER come from the germline V gene. V lost 1 base and J 6 bases, leaving 10 bases between the germline ends. CDR3 size: 15 residues.

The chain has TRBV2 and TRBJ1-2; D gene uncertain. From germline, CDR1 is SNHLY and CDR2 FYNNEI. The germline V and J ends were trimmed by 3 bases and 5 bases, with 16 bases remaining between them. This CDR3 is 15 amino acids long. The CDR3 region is CASSDAMTRLYGYTF. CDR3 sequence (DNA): TGTGCCAGCAGTGACGCCATGACTCGCCTTTATGGCTACACCTTC.

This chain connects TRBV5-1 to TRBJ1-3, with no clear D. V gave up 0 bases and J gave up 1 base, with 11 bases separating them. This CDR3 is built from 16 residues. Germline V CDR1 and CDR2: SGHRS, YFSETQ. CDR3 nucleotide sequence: TGCGCCAGCAGCTTGGGATCGGGGTTGTCTGGAAACACCATATATTTT. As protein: CASSLGSGLSGNTIYF.

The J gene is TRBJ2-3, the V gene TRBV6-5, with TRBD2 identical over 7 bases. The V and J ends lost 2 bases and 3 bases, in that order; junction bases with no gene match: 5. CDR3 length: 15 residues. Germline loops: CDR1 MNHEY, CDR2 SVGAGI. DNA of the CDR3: TGTGCCAGCAGTTACGGGGGGGGAGCGACAGATACGCAGTATTTT. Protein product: CASSYGGGATDTQYF.

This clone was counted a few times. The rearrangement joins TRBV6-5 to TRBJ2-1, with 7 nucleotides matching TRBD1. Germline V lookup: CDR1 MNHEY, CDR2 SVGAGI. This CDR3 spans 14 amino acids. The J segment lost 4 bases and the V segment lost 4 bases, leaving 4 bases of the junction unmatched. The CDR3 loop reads CASSSGQRYNEQFF. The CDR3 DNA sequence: TGTGCCAGCAGTTCGGGACAGAGATACAATGAGCAGTTCTTC.

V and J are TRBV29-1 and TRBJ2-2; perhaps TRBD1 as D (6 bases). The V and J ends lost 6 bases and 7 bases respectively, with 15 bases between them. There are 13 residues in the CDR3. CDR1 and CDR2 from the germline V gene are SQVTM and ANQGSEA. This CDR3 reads CSVWTEAGGELFF. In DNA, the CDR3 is TGCAGCGTGTGGACAGAGGCTGGCGGGGAGCTGTTTTTT.

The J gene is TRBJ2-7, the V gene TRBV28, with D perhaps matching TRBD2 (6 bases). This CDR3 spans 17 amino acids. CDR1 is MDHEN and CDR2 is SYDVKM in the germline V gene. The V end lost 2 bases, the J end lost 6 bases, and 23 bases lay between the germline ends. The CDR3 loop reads CASSLRFFGGSGGEQYF. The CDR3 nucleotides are TGTGCCAGCAGTTTAAGGTTCTTTGGGGGATCCGGGGGCGAGCAGTACTTC.

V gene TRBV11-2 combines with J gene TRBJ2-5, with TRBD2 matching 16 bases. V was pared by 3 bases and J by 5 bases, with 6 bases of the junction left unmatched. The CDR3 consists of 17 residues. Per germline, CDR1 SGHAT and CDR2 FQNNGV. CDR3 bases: TGTGCCAGCAGCTTGGGACTAGCGGGGGGGCCGGGGGAGACCCAGTACTTC. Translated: CASSLGLAGGPGETQYF.